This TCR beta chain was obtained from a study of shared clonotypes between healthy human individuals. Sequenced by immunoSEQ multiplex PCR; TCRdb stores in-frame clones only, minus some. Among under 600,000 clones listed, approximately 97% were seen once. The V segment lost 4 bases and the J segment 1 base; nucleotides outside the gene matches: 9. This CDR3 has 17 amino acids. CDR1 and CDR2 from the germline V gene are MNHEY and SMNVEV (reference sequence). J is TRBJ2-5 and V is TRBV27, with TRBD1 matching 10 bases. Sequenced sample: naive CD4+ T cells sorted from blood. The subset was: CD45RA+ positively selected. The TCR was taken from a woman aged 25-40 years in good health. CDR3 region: CASSSTGTGATQETQYF. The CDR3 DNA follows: TGTGCCAGCAGTTCGACGGGGACAGGGGCGACCCAAGAGACCCAGTACTTC.